This T cell receptor beta chain came from a study of response to subunit inactivated influenza vaccine. Broader study findings: It was suggested by the authors that few new T cells are recruited by each seasonal influenza vaccination.

MiXCR, run by TCRdb on the RT-PCR reads, gives a single entry per CDR3 protein. The sample gives 500,000 to 600,000 distinct CDR3 sequences, 10% to 15% of which show up once; under 15% is in the top ten. This clonotype was seen at least ten times. Antigen: not known. This CDR3 comprises 15 residues. CDR1 DFQATT and CDR2 SNEGSKA come from the germline V gene (reference sequence). V lost 5 bases and J lost 2; bases outside the gene matches: 9. This rearrangement joins TRBV20-1 to TRBJ2-1; 7 nucleotides agree with TRBD2. This sequence originates from a man over 45 who received an inactivated influenza vaccine. The sequenced sample was PBMCs from blood, obtained 40 to 50 days after vaccination. The chain's CDR3 is CSAPQLATTYNEQFF. The CDR3 region has the DNA TGCAGTGCTCCCCAACTAGCGACGACCTACAATGAGCAGTTCTTC.